This TCR beta chain was sequenced during a study of shared clonotypes between healthy human individuals. Study conclusions and caveats: The four-donor shared clonotypes exceeded non-shared clonotypes in generation probability, with non-shared ones scoring lower.

The table came from immunoSEQ multiplex PCR; TCRdb's copy has only in-frame clones and leaves some out. Of some 200,000 clones listed, about 69% are singletons. Concerning this clone: Its antigen is as yet unknown.

V gave up 6 bases and J gave up 4 bases; unmatched junction bases: 13. This CDR3 comprises 17 residues. Looked up from germline, CDR1 is SGHTA and CDR2 is FQGTGA. The TCR originated in a man younger than 40 in good health. The sequenced sample consisted of memory CD4+ T cells sorted from blood. Subset in this sample: CD45RA-negative fraction. The V call is TRBV7-3, the J call TRBJ2-1; 9 bases map to TRBD1. CDR3 coding DNA: TGTGCCAGCAGTGACAGGGGGGGGACCCCCGGATACAATGAGCAGTTCTTC. Encoded protein: CASSDRGGTPGYNEQFF.